This T cell receptor beta chain was identified in a study of cytomegalovirus exposure and HLA in healthy donors. Study observations and caveats: According to a later analysis, donors in an Asian-associated ancestry cluster reportedly had fewer N-insertions than the roughly 670-donor mean. Researchers reported in a later analysis that a missense DCLRE1C variant was tied to TCR beta V- and J-gene trimming.

For this clone: Its antigen is undetermined.

V was pared by 6 bases and J by 1 base, with 4 bases of the junction left unmatched. Germline lookup yields CDR1 KGHSH and CDR2 LQKENI. The CDR3 length is 15 residues. PCR involved 60 Vbeta and 13 Jbeta primers. Assay used: immunoSEQ multiplex PCR; TCRdb lists only in-frame clones, some missing. Of 150,000 or so clones listed, around 76% are singletons. The origin of this receptor is a female donor in good health and CMV-seronegative. Sequenced material: PBMCs. V usage is TRBV18 and J usage is TRBJ2-3; 10 bases match TRBD2. The CDR3 region is CASSPGTSGTDTQYF. CDR3 sequence (DNA): TGTGCCAGCTCTCCCGGGACTAGCGGCACAGATACGCAGTATTTT.